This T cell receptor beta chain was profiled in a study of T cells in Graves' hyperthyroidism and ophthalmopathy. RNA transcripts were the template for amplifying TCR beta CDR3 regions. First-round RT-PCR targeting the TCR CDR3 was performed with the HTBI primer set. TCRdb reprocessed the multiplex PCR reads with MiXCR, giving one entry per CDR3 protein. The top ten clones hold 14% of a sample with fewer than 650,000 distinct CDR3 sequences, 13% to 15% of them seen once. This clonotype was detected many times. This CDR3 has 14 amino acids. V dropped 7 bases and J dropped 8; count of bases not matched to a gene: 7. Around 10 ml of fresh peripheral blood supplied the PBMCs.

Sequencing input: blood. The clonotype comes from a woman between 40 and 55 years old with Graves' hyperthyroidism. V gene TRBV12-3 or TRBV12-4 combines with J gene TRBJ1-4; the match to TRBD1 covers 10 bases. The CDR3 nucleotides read TGTGCCAGCACCAGACAGGGGGCGCGGGAAAAACTGTTTTTT. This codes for CASTRQGAREKLFF.